The T cell receptor (beta chain) described here comes from a study of shared clonotypes between healthy human individuals (dated by TCRdb to 2019 to 2021). Broadly, across the study: The cohort comprised a couple of women and a few men aged 18 to 49 years. Per donor, three plates each were used for CD4 naive and CD4 memory, two for CD8 naive, and one for CD8 memory. The study deeply sequenced blood TCR repertoires of roughly five healthy adults to estimate repertoire size and the extent of clonotype sharing between individuals. Different laboratories and diverse techniques were used to prepare libraries and sequence TCR repertoires, to increase sequencing depth and limit assay-specific biases. Each donor's leukapheresis produced roughly between roughly 0.85 and 9.5 billion PBMCs. Results and caveats for the whole study, not just this receptor: Incomplete sequencing was indicated by rarefaction of sorted-subset datasets, despite the large sequencing depth. Sharing across four donors was observed for approximately 4.6% of naive CD4, 3.5% of naive CD8, 2% to 2.5% of memory CD4, and less than 0.45% of memory CD8 clonotypes. Compared with non-shared clonotypes, clonotypes shared by all four sorted-subset donors had higher generation probabilities. Larger estimated clonotype richness was generally found for naive subsets than for memory subsets. Pairwise subsampling indicated that sequencing depth was expected to affect the degree of clonotype sharing among donors. Because the study included a small number of donors, the genetic and exposure-history diversity represented was limited. Sampling was restricted to blood, and TCR repertoires in tissues likely differ from the TCR repertoires found in blood.

Between the V and J ends, shortened by 2 bases and 6 bases respectively, the junction contains 13 bases. From the cysteine up to the phenylalanine, the CDR3 has a length of 15 residues. Left in the record is the CDR3 DNA by itself, 45 bases read in frame from the first base. Sequences MDHEN (CDR1) and SYDVKM (CDR2) are obtained from the germline V gene. TCR CDR3 regions were amplified from genomic DNA by multiplex PCR using the deep immunoSEQ assay. Genomic DNA extracted from each cell subset was distributed evenly over all wells of several immunoSEQ 96-well plates, and each plate served as one replicate. For sorted subsets, 200 to 250 ng of genomic DNA, equivalent to 25,000 to 35,000 T cell genomes, went into each replicate PCR. Purified libraries were quantified with a Qubit 3.0 fluorometer, sized on a Bioanalyzer 2100, and re-quantified with the KAPA Library Quantification kit. Every immunoSEQ 96-well plate was sequenced on a dedicated single-read 150-cycle Illumina NextSeq 550 flow cell. The authors' analysis ran thus. The immunoSEQ output contained only junctional sequences without quality scores, so filtering could not match that applied to full-length reads. Sequences were annotated with PyIR, a Python wrapper for IgBLAST v1.9, using IMGT germline references to assign V/J genes and CDR3. Reads were filtered out if the reads had weak V/J assignments (E-value above 1e-6), no CDR3, stop codons, out-of-frame junctions, or ambiguous translated residues. V3J clonotypes were defined as sequences sharing the same inferred V gene, J gene, and CDR3 amino acid sequence. Percentage overlap between repertoires was computed as shared unique clonotypes divided by the size of the smaller repertoire. RTK rarefaction, the Chao1 estimator, and Recon v2.1 estimates of unobserved clonotypes were used to assess repertoire richness. OLGA was used to compute generation probabilities for all TCRbeta clonotypes that the gDNA method yielded from a handful of donors. Drawn from immuneACCESS, this table holds only the in-frame rearrangements with V and J called that TCRdb kept. Clones are partly lost; checked studies trace under half to an unresolved V gene and leave the rest unexplained. That table is the source of V, J and clone size, and D and trimming were worked out from the DNA. The sample contains 2 million to 2.5 million clones, roughly 95% of them found a single time. The biggest ten clones account for 0.1% to 0.15% of the sample.

This clone was seen only once. Its recognized antigen is unknown. One base away there is no much larger clone; base qualities are not given. The donors were healthy, HIV-negative adults with no recently reported acute infections or vaccinations. Every donor was a Caucasian adult living in Nashville, Tennessee, USA. Magnetic negative selection was used to enrich CD4+ T cells, after which naive cells were positively selected on CD45RA and the negative fraction became the memory subset. After blood collection by leukapheresis, PBMCs were isolated using Ficoll-Histopaque density gradient centrifugation and then cryopreserved in the vapor phase of liquid nitrogen. Analytical flow cytometry was used to check the purity and quantity of each magnetically sorted T cell population. Genomic DNA was isolated from each sorted fraction and quantified by UV absorbance on a Nanodrop 2000c.

Sequenced: naive CD4+ T cells sorted from blood. According to the study, the label for this sample's cell subset or site signals: CD45RA+ positively selected. The receptor comes from a man aged 18 to 29 in good health. The rearranged chain carries TRBV28 and TRBJ2-2; matching of 7 bases hints at TRBD2 as the D gene. Here the CDR3 is given as CASSLAGASPGELFF. The DNA sequence reads TGTGCCAGCAGTTTAGCGGGGGCGTCCCCCGGGGAGCTGTTTTTT.